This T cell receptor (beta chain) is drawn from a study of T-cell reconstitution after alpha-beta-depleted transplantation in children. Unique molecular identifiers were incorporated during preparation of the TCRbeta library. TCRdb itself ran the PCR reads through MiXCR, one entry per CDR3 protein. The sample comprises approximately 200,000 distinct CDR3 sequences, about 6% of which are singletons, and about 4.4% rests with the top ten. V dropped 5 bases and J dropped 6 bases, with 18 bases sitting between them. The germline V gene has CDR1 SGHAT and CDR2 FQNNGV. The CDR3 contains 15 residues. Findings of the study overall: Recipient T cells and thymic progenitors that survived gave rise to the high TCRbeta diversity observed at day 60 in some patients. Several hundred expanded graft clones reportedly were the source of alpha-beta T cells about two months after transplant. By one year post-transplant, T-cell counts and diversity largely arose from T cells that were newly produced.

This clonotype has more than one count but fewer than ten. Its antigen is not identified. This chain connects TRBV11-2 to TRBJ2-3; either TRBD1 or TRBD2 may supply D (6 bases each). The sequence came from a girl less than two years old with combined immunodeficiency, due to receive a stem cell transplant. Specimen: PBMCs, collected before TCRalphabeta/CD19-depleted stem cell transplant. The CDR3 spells CASSTGRGGLDTQYF. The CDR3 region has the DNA TGTGCCAGCAGCACAGGGCGGGGAGGACTGGATACGCAGTATTTT.